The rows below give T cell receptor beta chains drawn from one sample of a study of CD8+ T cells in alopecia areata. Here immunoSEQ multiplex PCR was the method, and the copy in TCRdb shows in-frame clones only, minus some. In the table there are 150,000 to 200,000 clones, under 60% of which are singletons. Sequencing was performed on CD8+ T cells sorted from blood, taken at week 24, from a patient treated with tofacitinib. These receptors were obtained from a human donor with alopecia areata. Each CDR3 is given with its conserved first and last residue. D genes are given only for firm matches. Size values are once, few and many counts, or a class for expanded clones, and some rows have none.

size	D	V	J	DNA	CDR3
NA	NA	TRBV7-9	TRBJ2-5	TGTGCCAGCAGCTTAGAAGGGGGTGAGACCCAGTACTTC	CASSLEGGETQYF
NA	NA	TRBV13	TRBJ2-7	TGTGCCAGCAGCTTAGGCTTGCACTACGAGCAGTACTTC	CASSLGLHYEQYF
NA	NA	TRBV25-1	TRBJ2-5	TGTGCCAGCAGTGTGGGGGGTTGGGAGACCCAGTACTTC	CASSVGGWETQYF
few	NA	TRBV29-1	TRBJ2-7	TGCAGCGCCGTGCCGGAAGGGATCAAGCAGAATCAGTACTTC	CSAVPEGIKQNQYF
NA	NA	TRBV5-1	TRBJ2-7	TGCGCCAGCAGCCCTCGGGCCGAGTTCTACGAGCAGTACTTC	CASSPRAEFYEQYF
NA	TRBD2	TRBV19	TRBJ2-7	TGTGCCAGTAGTATAACGCTAGCGGGTCTCAACGAGCAGTACTTC	CASSITLAGLNEQYF
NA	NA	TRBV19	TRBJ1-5	TGTGCCACCCTAGATGGGGCAGGGAGTAATCAGCCCCAGCATTTT	CATLDGAGSNQPQHF
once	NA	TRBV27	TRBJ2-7	TGTGCCAGCAGTTTAGACAGGTCCTACGAGCAGTACTTC	CASSLDRSYEQYF
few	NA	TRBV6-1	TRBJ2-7	TGTGCCAGCAGTTTAACGACAGGTGCCTACGAGCAGTACTTC	CASSLTTGAYEQYF
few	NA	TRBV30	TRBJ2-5	TGTGCCTGGAGTCCGGACAGCCAAGAGACCCAGTACTTC	CAWSPDSQETQYF
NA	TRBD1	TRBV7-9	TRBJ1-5	TGTGCCAGCAGCCCGGGACAGATCAATCAGCCCCAGCATTTT	CASSPGQINQPQHF
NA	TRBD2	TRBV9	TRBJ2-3	TGTGCCAGCAGCGCTAGCGGGGGGACAAGCACAGATACGCAGTATTTT	CASSASGGTSTDTQYF
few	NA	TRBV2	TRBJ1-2	TGTGCCAGCAGTGACCCTAGCAATTATGGCTACACCTTC	CASSDPSNYGYTF
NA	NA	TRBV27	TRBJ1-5	TGTGCCAGCAGTTGGAAGGGGGTGGTCAATCAGCCCCAGCATTTT	CASSWKGVVNQPQHF
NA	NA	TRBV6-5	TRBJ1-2	TGTGCCAGCAGTTACTCGACCGGCCCGCATGGCTACACCTTC	CASSYSTGPHGYTF
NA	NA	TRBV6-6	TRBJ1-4	TGTGCCAGCAATTCGTACCCGACCTATGAAAAACTGTTTTTT	CASNSYPTYEKLFF
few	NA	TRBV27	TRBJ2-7	TGTGCCAGCAGTTTATCCTCAGTGGCCGAGCAGTACTTC	CASSLSSVAEQYF
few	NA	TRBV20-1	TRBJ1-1	TGCAGTGCTGTAGACACTGAAGCTTTCTTT	CSAVDTEAFF
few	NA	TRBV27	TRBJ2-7	TGTGCCAGCAGAGACACCGGGACCTCCTACGAGCAGTACTTC	CASRDTGTSYEQYF
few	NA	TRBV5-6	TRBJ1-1	TGTGCCAGCAGCCCGGGGGGGTACCAGGGAGGCACTGAAGCTTTCTTT	CASSPGGYQGGTEAFF
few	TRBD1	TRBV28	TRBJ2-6	TGTGCCAGCAGTCTGGGACAGGGAGCTCCCTCTGGGGCCAACGTCCTGACTTTC	CASSLGQGAPSGANVLTF
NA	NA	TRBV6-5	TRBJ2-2	TGTGCCAGCAGTTACCGCACCGGGGAGCTGTTTTTT	CASSYRTGELFF
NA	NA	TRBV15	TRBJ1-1	TGTGCCACCAGCAGCCCCGGCAGGGTGACTGAAGCTTTCTTT	CATSSPGRVTEAFF
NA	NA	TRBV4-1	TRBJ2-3	TGCGCCAGCAGCCAAGGAAATCGACAGATATCTTTGAGCACAGATACGCAGTATTTT	CASSQGNRQISLSTDTQYF
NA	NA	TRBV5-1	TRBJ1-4	TGCGCCAGCAGCTTGGCGGGCGGGCAACTGTTTTTT	CASSLAGGQLFF
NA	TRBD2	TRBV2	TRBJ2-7	TGTGCCAGCAGTGAAGCCAGTAGCGGGGGATCCTACGAGCAGTACTTC	CASSEASSGGSYEQYF
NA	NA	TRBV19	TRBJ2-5	TGTGCCAGTAGTATAGCCCCGGGACCCCCTTTGGAGACCCAGTACTTC	CASSIAPGPPLETQYF
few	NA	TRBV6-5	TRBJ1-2	TGTGCCAGCAGTTACGGGGCAGGGAACTATGGCTACACCTTC	CASSYGAGNYGYTF
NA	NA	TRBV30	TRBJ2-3	TGTGCCTGGAGTGTCCCCGGGACGCAGTATTTT	CAWSVPGTQYF
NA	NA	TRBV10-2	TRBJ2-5	TGCGCCAGCAGTGATTGGGCAGCGAAGGAGGAGACCCAGTACTTC	CASSDWAAKEETQYF
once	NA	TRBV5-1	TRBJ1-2	TGCGCCAGCAGCTTGGAAACAGGCCTTGATCCTAACTATGGCTACACCTTC	CASSLETGLDPNYGYTF
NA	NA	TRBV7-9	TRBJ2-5	TGTGCCAGCAGCTTACGTCAGTGGCAAGAGACCCAGTACTTC	CASSLRQWQETQYF
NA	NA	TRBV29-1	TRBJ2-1	TGCAGCGCCAGTGGACAGAACAATGAGCAGTTCTTC	CSASGQNNEQFF
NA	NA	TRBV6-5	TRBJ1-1	TGTGCCACGGCGGGGGGGGAGAAGACTGAAGCTTTCTTT	CATAGGEKTEAFF
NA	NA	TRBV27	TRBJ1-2	TGTGCCAGCTCCCCACGGGGCTATGGCTACACCTTC	CASSPRGYGYTF
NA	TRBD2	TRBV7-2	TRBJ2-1	TGTGCCAGCAGCTTACGTAGCGGGGGGGCACATGAGCAGTTCTTC	CASSLRSGGAHEQFF
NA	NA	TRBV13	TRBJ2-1	TGTGCCAGCAGTCTAACAGGGTCTTCCTACAATGAGCAGTTCTTC	CASSLTGSSYNEQFF
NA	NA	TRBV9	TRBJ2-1	TGTGCCAGCAGCGTCGATCTAGGGGCGGGCAATGAGCAGTTCTTC	CASSVDLGAGNEQFF
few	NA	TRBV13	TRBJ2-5	TGTGCCAGCAGCTTAGGACAGGGTGCCCAAGAGACCCAGTACTTC	CASSLGQGAQETQYF
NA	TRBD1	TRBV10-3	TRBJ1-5	TGTGCCGCCCGGGACAGCGATAGCAATCAGCCCCAGCATTTT	CAARDSDSNQPQHF
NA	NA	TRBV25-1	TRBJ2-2	TGTGCCAGCATTACGGATTCTGGGGAGCTGTTTTTT	CASITDSGELFF
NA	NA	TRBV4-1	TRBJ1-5	TGCGCCAGCAGCACCCGGGCCCTAACAAATCAGCCCCAGCATTTT	CASSTRALTNQPQHF
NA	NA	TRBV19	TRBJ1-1	TGTGCCAGTGGGTGGGGTTGGGGCACTGAAGCTTTCTTT	CASGWGWGTEAFF
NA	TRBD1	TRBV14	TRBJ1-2	TGTGCCAGCAGTTACGGGACAGTTTATGGCTACACCTTC	CASSYGTVYGYTF
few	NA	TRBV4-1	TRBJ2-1	TGCGCCAGCATGAGGGGGAATGAGCAGTTCTTC	CASMRGNEQFF